The T cell receptor (beta chain) described here comes from a study of cytomegalovirus exposure and HLA in healthy donors. Notes on the study in general: High sensitivity and specificity were reportedly achieved when the classifier diagnosed cytomegalovirus status. In a later analysis, V- and J-gene trimming of beta chains associated with a DCLRE1C missense variant, replicated independently. Immune exposure information comprised only CMV serostatus. For most subjects, TCR beta sequences were reported to predict HLA-A and HLA-B alleles with accuracy.

Concerning this clone itself: Its antigen is not known.

With 60 Vbeta and 13 Jbeta primers, the PCR was carried out. Produced via immunoSEQ multiplex PCR; TCRdb's table is partial and in-frame only. The sample records under 150,000 clones, around 10% being singletons. V was cut by 2 bases and J by 2 bases, with 7 bases left in between. Germline values: CDR1 MNHNS, CDR2 SASEGT. This CDR3 region has 14 residues. This TCR derives from a male donor in good health and CMV-seronegative. The chain employs TRBV6-1 and TRBJ1-5; D not certain. The sequenced sample consisted of PBMCs. The CDR3 here is CASSESPGNQPQHF. The CDR3 nucleotides read TGTGCCAGCAGTGAATCCCCGGGCAATCAGCCCCAGCATTTT.